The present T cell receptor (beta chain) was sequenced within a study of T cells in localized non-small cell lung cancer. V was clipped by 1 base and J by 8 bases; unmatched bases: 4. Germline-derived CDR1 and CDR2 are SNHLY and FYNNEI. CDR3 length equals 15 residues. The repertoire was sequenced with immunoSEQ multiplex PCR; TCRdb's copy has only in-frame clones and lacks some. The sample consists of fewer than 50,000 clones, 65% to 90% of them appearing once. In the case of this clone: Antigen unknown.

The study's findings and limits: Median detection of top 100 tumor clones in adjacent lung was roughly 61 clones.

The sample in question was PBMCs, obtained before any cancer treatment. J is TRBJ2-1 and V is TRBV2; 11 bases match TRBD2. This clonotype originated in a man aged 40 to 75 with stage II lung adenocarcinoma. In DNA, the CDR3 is TGTGCCAGCAGTGAAGAACTAGCGGGAGTCTATGAGCAGTTCTTC. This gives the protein CASSEELAGVYEQFF.